This T cell receptor (beta chain) is drawn from a study of T cells in Graves' hyperthyroidism and ophthalmopathy (dated by TCRdb to between 2018 and 2021). In terms of the full investigation: Peripheral blood samples were taken at initial diagnosis, before any treatment was given. Following sampling, methimazole starting at 30 mg daily was given to hyperthyroidism patients, and high-dose intravenous methylprednisolone was given to ophthalmopathy patients. The paper describes TCR Vbeta CDR3 sequencing of about 140 peripheral blood samples, made up of about 41 ophthalmopathy patients, around 73 hyperthyroidism patients and 17 progressor patients. Whether ophthalmopathy could be predicted prospectively was tested in an independent validation cohort made up of approximately 19 hyperthyroidism patients plus 17 patients who later progressed to ophthalmopathy. The 95 to 100 discovery patients were randomly divided into training and test sets at a 7:3 ratio. To identify TCR V-J signatures that set the groups apart, the researchers used a discovery cohort of 100 or so patients, made up of 43 with Graves' ophthalmopathy and about 60 with stable Graves' hyperthyroidism. In addition, the study compared T-cell repertoires in thyroid tissue and in blood from six Graves' hyperthyroidism patients.

TCR beta CDR3 regions were amplified from RNA transcripts. For the first round of RT-PCR on the TCR CDR3, the HTBI primer set was used together with the Qiagen OneStep RT-PCR kit. The libraries were constructed in a second round of multiplex PCR and then size-selected and purified. Libraries were sequenced paired-end with 100 bp reads on an Illumina HiSeq2000. The study's own analysis went as follows. SOAPnuke was used to process the raw data, with reads discarded if the reads contained adapters or uncalled bases, had a mean Phred below 15, or lacked an exact constant-primer or identifier match. High-quality paired reads were merged using COPE v1.2.5, and each unique nucleotide sequence was defined as a clonotype. MiTCR v1.1 was used to align clonotypes to the IMGT TRBV, TRBD and TRBJ reference segments. Analysis was restricted to V-J combinations with a frequency above 0.0001, which covered over 98% of repertoires. A TCS score was defined as the ratio of F50 (clonal expansion) to E x V (chaos), with BLOSUM62-based TCRdist applied between CDR3 peptides within each V-J. Welch's t-statistics and random forest reduced roughly 530 V-J features to roughly 13, which were used in a naive Bayes classifier (R e1071). TCRdb applied fastp at Q25 and MiXCR to the public reads, then kept only in-frame beta chains. Entries that share a CDR3 protein sequence are merged under the most common genes and DNA. The V and J calls shown here were made by TCRdb, not taken from the authors' results. This sample lists about 580,000 distinct CDR3 sequences; around 14% were detected once. Clones ranked in the top ten supply about 5.8% of the sample.

Beyond this particular receptor, the publication reports: Most expanded thyroid clonotypes (frequency above 0.001) were also found in blood, which suggests that blood repertoires may mirror thyroid immune responses. A 13 V-J signature model separated ophthalmopathy from stable hyperthyroidism, with over 85% sensitivity and 81% to 83% specificity in cross-validation and 80%/75% in testing. During validation, the model predicted progression to ophthalmopathy a median of approximately six months ahead of onset, with around 70% sensitivity and 72% to 85% specificity. No statistical method was used to set the sample size in advance, and investigators knew the group allocation.

Trimming removed 4 bases from V and 3 bases from J, leaving 10 bases between the germline ends. Including the terminal cysteine and phenylalanine, the CDR3 comprises 13 residues. Left in the record is the CDR3 DNA by itself, 39 bases read in frame from the first base. Per the germline V gene, SGHDN is the CDR1 and FVKESK is the CDR2. This clonotype appeared a single time. No cognate antigen has been identified for it. No base qualities exist here, and no much larger clone lies one base off it. One read alone is weak evidence. Hyperthyroidism patients were newly diagnosed, had a disease duration of under 2 months, and were aged 18 to 65 years. Patients with uncontrolled infections, other autoimmune diseases, pregnancy or lactation were excluded. Diagnoses relied on clinical symptoms, serum thyroxine and TRAb, thyroid ultrasound and orbital computed tomography. Blood from progressor patients was collected at the time of first diagnosis with hyperthyroidism, before any ophthalmopathy symptoms had appeared. Ficoll-Paque density gradient centrifugation was used to isolate PBMCs from approximately 10 ml of fresh peripheral blood. Progressor patients were defined as those initially diagnosed with Graves' hyperthyroidism in whom ophthalmopathy developed during follow-up. Total RNA was extracted using Trizol reagent, and RNA quality was assessed on an Agilent 2100 Bioanalyzer.

Sequencing input: blood. The chain couples TRBV14 to TRBJ2-7, with no reliable assignment of the D segment. The clonotype originates from a woman younger than 45 with Graves' hyperthyroidism that later progressed to Graves' ophthalmopathy. The CDR3 protein sequence reads: CASSPTHRYEQYF. The sequenced DNA is TGTGCCAGCAGCCCAACACATCGCTACGAGCAGTACTTC. Outside the CDR3, residues come from the reference TRBV14 and TRBJ2-7 proteins, so the full variable domain is: EAGVTQFPSHSVIEKGQTVTLRCDPISGHDNLYWYRRVMGKEIKFLLHFVKESKQDESGMPNNRFLAERTGGTYSTLKVQPAELEDSGVYFCASSPTHRYEQYFGPGTRLTVT.